Following are 3 T cell receptor beta chains from one sample sequenced in a study of CD4 T cells in relation to SARS-CoV-2 and coronaviruses. CD4+ T cells from unexposed donors were obtained before the COVID-19 pandemic (2011-2018). Assay used: immunoSEQ multiplex PCR; TCRdb lists only in-frame clones, some missing. This sample has roughly 63,000 clones, with roughly 93% found just once. What was sequenced was naive CD4+ T cells from PBMCs. Stated subset: naive CD4+ T cells isolated by negative enrichment. Receptor source: a human donor in good health.

V and J are TRBV18 and TRBJ2-3, with D perhaps matching TRBD1 (6 bases). The CDR3 is 15 residues long. Germline V gene data show CDR1 as KGHSH and CDR2 as LQKENI. V shed 5 bases and J shed 1 base, with 13 bases lying between them. Here the CDR3 DNA reads TGTGCCAGCTCAGCCCTTGGGGGCGGCACAGATACGCAGTATTTT. It translates to CASSALGGGTDTQYF.

The V and J genes are TRBV15 and TRBJ1-1, with 9 bases identical to TRBD1. The ends lost 0 bases at V and 5 bases at J; junction bases unmatched: 7. Germline CDR1 is LNHNV and CDR2 is YYDKDF (reference sequence). The CDR3 covers 16 residues. The CDR3 DNA reads TGTGCCACCAGCAGAGATAGGAACAGGGGGCCTACTGAAGCTTTCTTT. Amino acids: CATSRDRNRGPTEAFF.

This clone was detected only a few times. The rearrangement links TRBV3-1 (or the pseudogene TRBV3-2) to TRBJ1-2, with D possibly matching TRBD1 (6 bases). Trimming stripped 2 bases from V and 7 bases from J, with 8 bases between. The CDR3 is 12 residues long. Germline values: CDR1 LGHDT, CDR2 YNNKEL (reference sequence). The CDR3 DNA reads TGTGCCAGCAGCCAACTCAGGGGTGGCTACACCTTC. Translating gives CASSQLRGGYTF.